The rows below give T cell receptor beta chains drawn from one sample of a study of cytomegalovirus exposure and HLA in healthy donors. Sequencing used immunoSEQ multiplex PCR; TCRdb keeps in-frame clones, though not all of them. The data contain about 130,000 clones, over 80% of them seen just once; the ten biggest clones take up 6.2%. The sample comprised PBMCs. The receptor set was obtained from a woman in her twenties or thirties in good health and CMV-seropositive. Each CDR3 is given with its conserved first and last residue. Each record gives: J gene, D gene, clone size, V gene, CDR3 protein, CDR3 DNA. A D gene is named only where the DNA matches it firmly. Part of the rows lack a size; the others show once, few, many or a class for expanded clones.

j_gene: TRBJ1-4; d_gene: -; abundance: -; v_gene: TRBV6-6; CDR3aa: CASSYSLRSGEKLFF; CDR3nt: TGTGCCAGCAGTTACAGTCTTCGGAGCGGTGAAAAACTGTTTTTT
j_gene: TRBJ2-7; d_gene: -; abundance: -; v_gene: TRBV5-5; CDR3aa: CASSFRDGGYEQYF; CDR3nt: TGTGCCAGCAGCTTCCGGGATGGTGGATACGAGCAGTACTTC
j_gene: TRBJ2-7; d_gene: -; abundance: -; v_gene: TRBV11-2; CDR3aa: CASSLAGEAYEQYF; CDR3nt: TGTGCCAGCAGCTTAGCGGGTGAGGCCTACGAGCAGTACTTC
j_gene: TRBJ1-2; d_gene: TRBD1; abundance: few; v_gene: TRBV6-5; CDR3aa: CASSGGQGGYGYTF; CDR3nt: TGTGCCAGCAGTGGGGGACAGGGGGGTTATGGCTACACCTTC
j_gene: TRBJ2-2; d_gene: TRBD2; abundance: -; v_gene: TRBV15; CDR3aa: CATSRDQRGPGELFF; CDR3nt: TGTGCCACCAGCAGAGACCAGCGGGGCCCCGGGGAGCTGTTTTTT
j_gene: TRBJ1-2; d_gene: -; abundance: few; v_gene: TRBV2; CDR3aa: CASRRLDNYGYTF; CDR3nt: TGTGCCAGCAGGCGTCTAGATAACTATGGCTACACCTTC
j_gene: TRBJ1-5; d_gene: TRBD1; abundance: once; v_gene: TRBV19; CDR3aa: CASTTQGAGNQPQHF; CDR3nt: TGTGCCAGTACCACCCAGGGGGCGGGCAATCAGCCCCAGCATTTT
j_gene: TRBJ1-2; d_gene: -; abundance: -; v_gene: TRBV9; CDR3aa: CASSPDTSGYGYTF; CDR3nt: TGTGCCAGCAGCCCAGACACTTCTGGCTATGGCTACACCTTC
j_gene: TRBJ2-7; d_gene: -; abundance: -; v_gene: TRBV27; CDR3aa: CASSSLGQAYEQYF; CDR3nt: TGTGCCAGCAGTTCCCTGGGCCAGGCCTACGAGCAGTACTTC
j_gene: TRBJ1-3; d_gene: -; abundance: -; v_gene: TRBV2; CDR3aa: CASSASIGNTIYF; CDR3nt: TGTGCCAGCAGTGCCAGTATTGGAAACACCATATATTTT
j_gene: TRBJ1-6; d_gene: TRBD1; abundance: -; v_gene: TRBV9; CDR3aa: CASSVNTGESPLHF; CDR3nt: TGTGCCAGCAGCGTCAATACAGGGGAATCACCCCTCCACTTT
j_gene: TRBJ2-3; d_gene: TRBD1; abundance: -; v_gene: TRBV5-1; CDR3aa: CASREPGTGTDTQYF; CDR3nt: TGCGCCAGCAGGGAACCCGGGACAGGGACAGATACGCAGTATTTT
j_gene: TRBJ1-5; d_gene: -; abundance: once; v_gene: TRBV28; CDR3aa: CASSLGGARSQPQHF; CDR3nt: TGTGCCAGCAGTTTGGGGGGGGCTAGGAGTCAGCCCCAGCATTTT
j_gene: TRBJ2-1; d_gene: -; abundance: -; v_gene: TRBV5-4; CDR3aa: CASSSLGTVSNEQFF; CDR3nt: TGTGCCAGCAGCTCCCTCGGGACTGTCAGCAATGAGCAGTTCTTC
j_gene: TRBJ2-3; d_gene: TRBD2; abundance: once; v_gene: TRBV5-1; CDR3aa: CASRGLAGAHYTDTQYF; CDR3nt: TGCGCCAGCAGGGGACTAGCGGGAGCCCACTACACAGATACGCAGTATTTT
j_gene: TRBJ2-1; d_gene: -; abundance: few; v_gene: TRBV5-1; CDR3aa: CASSLIGANHEQFF; CDR3nt: TGCGCCAGCAGCTTGATTGGGGCTAACCATGAGCAGTTCTTC
j_gene: TRBJ1-3; d_gene: -; abundance: -; v_gene: TRBV5-1; CDR3aa: CASSNRQQSSGNTIYF; CDR3nt: TGCGCCAGCAGCAACAGACAGCAAAGCTCTGGAAACACCATATATTTT
j_gene: TRBJ2-7; d_gene: -; abundance: -; v_gene: TRBV5-4; CDR3aa: CASSNPEGLHEQYF; CDR3nt: TGTGCCAGCAGTAACCCTGAGGGTCTCCACGAGCAGTACTTC
j_gene: TRBJ2-7; d_gene: -; abundance: -; v_gene: TRBV23-1; CDR3aa: CASSLVTATYEQYF; CDR3nt: TGCGCCAGCAGTCTTGTGACTGCTACCTACGAGCAGTACTTC
j_gene: TRBJ2-1; d_gene: -; abundance: -; v_gene: TRBV4-1; CDR3aa: CASSQAGKYNEQFF; CDR3nt: TGCGCCAGCAGCCAAGCGGGGAAGTACAATGAGCAGTTCTTC
j_gene: TRBJ2-5; d_gene: TRBD2; abundance: -; v_gene: TRBV19; CDR3aa: CASRTSGAETQYF; CDR3nt: TGTGCCAGTAGAACTAGCGGGGCAGAGACCCAGTACTTC
j_gene: TRBJ2-2; d_gene: TRBD2; abundance: -; v_gene: TRBV28; CDR3aa: CASSTGAGGTGELFF; CDR3nt: TGTGCCAGCAGCACCGGGGCGGGGGGCACCGGGGAGCTGTTTTTT
j_gene: TRBJ2-7; d_gene: TRBD2; abundance: -; v_gene: TRBV5-4; CDR3aa: CASSLGGLAAYEQYF; CDR3nt: TGTGCCAGCAGCTTGGGGGGACTAGCGGCCTACGAGCAGTACTTC
j_gene: TRBJ2-1; d_gene: -; abundance: -; v_gene: TRBV5-1; CDR3aa: CASSARQVEQFF; CDR3nt: TGCGCCAGCAGCGCCAGACAGGTTGAGCAGTTCTTC
j_gene: TRBJ1-2; d_gene: -; abundance: -; v_gene: TRBV28; CDR3aa: CASSFKGVRGYTF; CDR3nt: TGTGCCAGCAGTTTTAAGGGAGTTCGCGGCTACACCTTC
j_gene: TRBJ2-7; d_gene: TRBD2; abundance: -; v_gene: TRBV6-1; CDR3aa: CASRGGGSYEQYF; CDR3nt: TGTGCCAGCAGAGGCGGGGGCTCCTACGAGCAGTACTTC
j_gene: TRBJ2-5; d_gene: TRBD1; abundance: -; v_gene: TRBV28; CDR3aa: CAGKPGQGQETQYF; CDR3nt: TGTGCCGGCAAACCGGGACAGGGGCAAGAGACCCAGTACTTC
j_gene: TRBJ2-7; d_gene: TRBD1; abundance: -; v_gene: TRBV20-1; CDR3aa: CSARRGHEQYF; CDR3nt: TGCAGTGCTAGGAGGGGGCACGAGCAGTACTTC
j_gene: TRBJ1-5; d_gene: TRBD1; abundance: -; v_gene: TRBV7-3; CDR3aa: CASSLKGQGRLGNQPQHF; CDR3nt: TGTGCCAGCAGCTTAAAGGGACAGGGGAGGTTGGGCAATCAGCCCCAGCATTTT
j_gene: TRBJ2-1; d_gene: TRBD2; abundance: -; v_gene: TRBV7-8; CDR3aa: CASSFPAGTYNEQFF; CDR3nt: TGTGCCAGCAGCTTTCCAGCGGGGACCTACAATGAGCAGTTCTTC
j_gene: TRBJ2-3; d_gene: -; abundance: -; v_gene: TRBV7-6; CDR3aa: CASSLGLFGDTQYF; CDR3nt: TGTGCCAGCAGCCTTGGACTTTTTGGGGATACGCAGTATTTT
j_gene: TRBJ1-1; d_gene: -; abundance: -; v_gene: TRBV19; CDR3aa: CASSATGMNTEAFF; CDR3nt: TGTGCCAGTAGCGCCACAGGAATGAACACTGAAGCTTTCTTT
j_gene: TRBJ2-7; d_gene: -; abundance: -; v_gene: TRBV18; CDR3aa: CATAPGLHYEQYF; CDR3nt: TGTGCCACCGCCCCAGGCCTCCACTACGAGCAGTACTTC
j_gene: TRBJ1-6; d_gene: TRBD1; abundance: -; v_gene: TRBV19; CDR3aa: CASSRQGEYNSPLHF; CDR3nt: TGTGCCAGTAGCAGACAGGGGGAGTATAATTCACCCCTCCACTTT
j_gene: TRBJ2-2; d_gene: TRBD2; abundance: -; v_gene: TRBV5-1; CDR3aa: CASSLAAGGAGELFF; CDR3nt: TGCGCCAGCAGCTTGGCGGCGGGAGGGGCCGGGGAGCTGTTTTTT
j_gene: TRBJ1-1; d_gene: -; abundance: -; v_gene: TRBV5-6; CDR3aa: CASSLGERGGAFF; CDR3nt: TGTGCCAGCAGCTTGGGCGAGCGGGGTGGAGCTTTCTTT
j_gene: TRBJ1-2; d_gene: TRBD1; abundance: -; v_gene: TRBV29-1; CDR3aa: CSSLDRAVAGYTF; CDR3nt: TGCAGCTCTTTGGACAGGGCGGTCGCTGGCTACACCTTC
j_gene: TRBJ1-3; d_gene: -; abundance: -; v_gene: TRBV19; CDR3aa: CASSHPAGNTIYF; CDR3nt: TGTGCCAGTAGCCACCCAGCTGGAAACACCATATATTTT